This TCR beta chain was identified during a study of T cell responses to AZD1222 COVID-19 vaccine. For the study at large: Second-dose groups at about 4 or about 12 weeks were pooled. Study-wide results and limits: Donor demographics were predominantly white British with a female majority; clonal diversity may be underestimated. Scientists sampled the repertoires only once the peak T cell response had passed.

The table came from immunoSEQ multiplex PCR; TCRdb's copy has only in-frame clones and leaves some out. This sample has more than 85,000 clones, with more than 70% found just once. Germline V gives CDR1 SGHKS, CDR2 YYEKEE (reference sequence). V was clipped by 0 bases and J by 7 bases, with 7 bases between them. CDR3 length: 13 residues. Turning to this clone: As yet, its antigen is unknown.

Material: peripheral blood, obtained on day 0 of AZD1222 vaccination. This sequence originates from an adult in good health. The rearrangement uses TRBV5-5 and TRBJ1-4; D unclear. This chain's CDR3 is CASSLVLIEKLFF. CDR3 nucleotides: TGTGCCAGCAGCTTGGTTCTAATTGAAAAACTGTTTTTT.